This TCR beta chain was sequenced in a study of T cells in Graves' hyperthyroidism and ophthalmopathy. Study-level results: Ophthalmopathy was distinguished from stable hyperthyroidism by 13 V-J signatures.

This CDR3 has 14 amino acids. Trimming took off 1 base at V and 6 bases at J, with 13 bases between the two ends. Germline loops: CDR1 SGHAT, CDR2 FQNNGV. Ten or more counts support this clonotype. Its antigen is not identified. Uncontrolled infection, other autoimmune disease, pregnancy and lactation each barred patients from inclusion. Researchers took RNA transcripts and amplified the TCR beta CDR3 regions from them. HTBI primers were employed in a first-round RT-PCR of the TCR CDR3. TCRdb re-called the multiplex PCR reads through MiXCR, storing one row per CDR3 protein. This table holds 450,000 to 650,000 distinct CDR3 sequences, under 20% found once.

This clonotype was sampled from a woman aged 18 to 35 with Graves' ophthalmopathy. Sequenced sample: blood. The chain uses TRBV11-2 and TRBJ2-7, with a possible D match to TRBD2 (6 bases). CDR3 amino acids: CASSLAGGVREQYF. CDR3 DNA: TGTGCCAGCAGCTTAGCCGGAGGGGTGCGCGAGCAGTACTTC.